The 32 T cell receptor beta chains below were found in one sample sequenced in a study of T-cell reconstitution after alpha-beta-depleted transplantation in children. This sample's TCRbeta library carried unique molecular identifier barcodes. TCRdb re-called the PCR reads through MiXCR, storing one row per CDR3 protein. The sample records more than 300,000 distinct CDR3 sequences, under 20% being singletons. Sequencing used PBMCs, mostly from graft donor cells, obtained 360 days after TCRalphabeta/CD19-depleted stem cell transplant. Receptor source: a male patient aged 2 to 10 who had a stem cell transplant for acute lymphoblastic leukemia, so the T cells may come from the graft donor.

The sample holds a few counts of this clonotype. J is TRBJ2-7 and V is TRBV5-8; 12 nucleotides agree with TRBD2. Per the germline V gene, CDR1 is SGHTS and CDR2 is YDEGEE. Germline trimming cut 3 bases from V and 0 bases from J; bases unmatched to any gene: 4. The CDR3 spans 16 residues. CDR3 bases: TGTGCCAGCAGCTCTTGGACTAGCGGGGTCTCCTACGAGCAGTACTTC. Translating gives CASSSWTSGVSYEQYF. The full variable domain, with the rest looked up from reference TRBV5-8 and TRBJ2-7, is EAGVTQSPTHLIKTRGQQATLRCSPISGHTSVYWYQQALGLGLQFLLWYDEGEERNRGNFPPRFSGRQFPNYSSELNVNALELEDSALYLCASSSWTSGVSYEQYFGPGTRLTVT.

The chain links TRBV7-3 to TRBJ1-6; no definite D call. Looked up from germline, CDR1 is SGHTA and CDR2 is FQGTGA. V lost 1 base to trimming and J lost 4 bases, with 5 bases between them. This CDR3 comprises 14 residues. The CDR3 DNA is TGTGCCAGCAGCTTAAGAAATTATAATTCACCCCTCCACTTT. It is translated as CASSLRNYNSPLHF.

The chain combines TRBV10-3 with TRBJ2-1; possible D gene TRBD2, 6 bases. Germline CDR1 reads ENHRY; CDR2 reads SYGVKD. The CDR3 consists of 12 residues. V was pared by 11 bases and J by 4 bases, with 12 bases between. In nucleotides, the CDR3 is TGTGCCGAACCGGGGGAATACAATGAGCAGTTCTTC. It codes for CAEPGEYNEQFF.

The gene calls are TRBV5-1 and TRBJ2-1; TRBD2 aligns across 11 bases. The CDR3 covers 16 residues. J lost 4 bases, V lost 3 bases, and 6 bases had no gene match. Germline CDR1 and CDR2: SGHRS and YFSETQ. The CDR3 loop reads CASSSELAGEYNEQFF. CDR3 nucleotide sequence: TGCGCCAGCAGCTCCGAACTAGCGGGGGAATACAATGAGCAGTTCTTC.

In DNA form, the CDR3 reads TGCGCCAGCAGCCAACTCCCGGGACAGCATCATGGCTACACCTTC. This translates into CASSQLPGQHHGYTF. J is TRBJ1-2 and V is TRBV4-3; the match to TRBD1 covers 7 bases. This CDR3 region has 15 residues. V dropped 2 bases and J dropped 6; count of bases not matched to a gene: 9. Per germline, CDR1 LGHNA and CDR2 YSLEER.

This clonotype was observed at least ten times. The CDR3 reads CASSFRGGYEQYF. The CDR3 DNA reads as TGTGCCAGCAGTTTTAGGGGTGGGTACGAGCAGTACTTC. The rearrangement joins TRBV12-3 or TRBV12-4 to TRBJ2-7; TRBD1 might be the D (5 bases). The CDR3 runs 13 residues. Trimming pared 3 bases from V and 4 bases from J, leaving 10 bases between.

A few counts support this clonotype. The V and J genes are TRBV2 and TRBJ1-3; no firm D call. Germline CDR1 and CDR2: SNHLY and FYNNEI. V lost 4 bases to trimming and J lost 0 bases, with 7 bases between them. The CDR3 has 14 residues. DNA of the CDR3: TGTGCCAGCAGTGCTATATACTCTGGAAACACCATATATTTT. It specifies CASSAIYSGNTIYF. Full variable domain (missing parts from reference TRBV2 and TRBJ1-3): EPEVTQTPSHQVTQMGQEVILRCVPISNHLYFYWYRQILGQKVEFLVSFYNNEISEKSEIFDDQFSVERPDGSNFTLKIRSTKLEDSAMYFCASSAIYSGNTIYFGEGSWLTVV.

CDR3 bases: TGCAGTGCTACTGGGGATAGCAATCAGCCCCAGCATTTT. Translation: CSATGDSNQPQHF. V and J are TRBV20-1 and TRBJ1-5; no reliable D call. The CDR3 covers 13 residues. Deletions cut 4 bases from V and 0 bases from J, with 7 bases between. CDR1 DFQATT and CDR2 SNEGSKA come from the germline V gene (reference sequence).

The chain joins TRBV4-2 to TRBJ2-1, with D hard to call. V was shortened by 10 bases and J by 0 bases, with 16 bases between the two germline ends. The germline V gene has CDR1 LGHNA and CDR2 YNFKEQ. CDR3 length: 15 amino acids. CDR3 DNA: TGTGCCATGAGGACCGGGCTCCTCTCCTACAATGAGCAGTTCTTC. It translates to CAMRTGLLSYNEQFF.

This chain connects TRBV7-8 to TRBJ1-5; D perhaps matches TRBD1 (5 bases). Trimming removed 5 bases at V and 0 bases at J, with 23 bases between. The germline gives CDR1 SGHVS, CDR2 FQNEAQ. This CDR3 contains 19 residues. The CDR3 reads CASSLRFLGVSYSNQPQHF. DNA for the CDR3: TGTGCCAGCAGCCTAAGGTTTTTGGGGGTCAGTTATAGCAATCAGCCCCAGCATTTT.

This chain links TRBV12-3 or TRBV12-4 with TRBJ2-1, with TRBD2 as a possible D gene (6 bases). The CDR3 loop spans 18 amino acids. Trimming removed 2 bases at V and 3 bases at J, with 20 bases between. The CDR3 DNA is TGTGCCAGCAGTTTAAAGGCGATAGCGGCGAATTACTACAATGAGCAGTTCTTC. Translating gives CASSLKAIAANYYNEQFF.

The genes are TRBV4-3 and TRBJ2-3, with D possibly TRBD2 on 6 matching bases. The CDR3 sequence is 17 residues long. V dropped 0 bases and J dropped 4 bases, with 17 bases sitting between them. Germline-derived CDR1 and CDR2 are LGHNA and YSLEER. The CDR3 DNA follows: TGCGCCAGCAGCCAAGATAGAGCCTACGGGAGTTCAGATACGCAGTATTTT. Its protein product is CASSQDRAYGSSDTQYF.

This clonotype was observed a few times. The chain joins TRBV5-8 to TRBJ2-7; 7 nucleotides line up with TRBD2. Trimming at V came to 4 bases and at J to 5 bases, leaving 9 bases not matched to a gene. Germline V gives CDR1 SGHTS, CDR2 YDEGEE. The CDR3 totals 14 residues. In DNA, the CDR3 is TGTGCCAGCAGCAGCGCGGGACTATCACACGAGCAGTACTTC. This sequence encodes CASSSAGLSHEQYF.

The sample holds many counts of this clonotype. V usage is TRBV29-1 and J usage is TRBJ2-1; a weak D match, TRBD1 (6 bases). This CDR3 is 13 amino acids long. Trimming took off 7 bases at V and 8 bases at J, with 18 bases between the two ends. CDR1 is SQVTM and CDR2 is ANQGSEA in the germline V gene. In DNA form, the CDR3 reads TGCAGCGCCCCCGGGACATGGTCCGATGAGCAGTTCTTC. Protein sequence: CSAPGTWSDEQFF.

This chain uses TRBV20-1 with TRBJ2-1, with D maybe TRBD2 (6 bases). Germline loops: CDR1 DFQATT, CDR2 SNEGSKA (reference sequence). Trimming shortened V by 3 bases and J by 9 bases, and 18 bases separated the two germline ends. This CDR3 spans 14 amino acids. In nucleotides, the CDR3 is TGCAGTGCTAGGAGGGGCGGGGAGGCGGTTGAGCAGTTCTTC. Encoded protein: CSARRGGEAVEQFF.

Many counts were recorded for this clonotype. In nucleotides, the CDR3 is TGCGCCAGCAGCCAAGAGAATGTCGGGACAGGGGGGACCGGGGAGCTGTTTTTT. Translation: CASSQENVGTGGTGELFF. This sequence joins TRBV4-1 and TRBJ2-2, with TRBD1 identical over 11 bases. The J segment lost 5 bases and the V segment lost 0 bases, leaving 8 bases of the junction unmatched. This CDR3 is built from 18 residues. Germline V gives CDR1 MGHRA, CDR2 YSYEKL.

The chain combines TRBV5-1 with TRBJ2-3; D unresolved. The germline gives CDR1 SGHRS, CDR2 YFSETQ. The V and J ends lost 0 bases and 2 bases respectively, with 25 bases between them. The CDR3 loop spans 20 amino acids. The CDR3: CASSLGTPYPPLLNTDTQYF. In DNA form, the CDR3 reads TGCGCCAGCAGCTTGGGGACCCCCTACCCACCTCTCTTAAACACAGATACGCAGTATTTT.

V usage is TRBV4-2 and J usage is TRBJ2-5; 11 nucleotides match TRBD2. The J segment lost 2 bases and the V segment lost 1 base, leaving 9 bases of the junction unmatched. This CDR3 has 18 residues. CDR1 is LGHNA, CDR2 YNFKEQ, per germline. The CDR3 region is CASSQGGLAGGSQETQYF. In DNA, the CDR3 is TGTGCCAGCAGCCAAGGGGGTCTAGCGGGAGGTTCTCAAGAGACCCAGTACTTC.

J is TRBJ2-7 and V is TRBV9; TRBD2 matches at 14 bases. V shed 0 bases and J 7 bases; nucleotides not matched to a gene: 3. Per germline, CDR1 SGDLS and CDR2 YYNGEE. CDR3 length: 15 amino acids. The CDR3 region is CASSVEGLAGGEQYF. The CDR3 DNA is TGTGCCAGCAGCGTAGAAGGACTAGCGGGAGGTGAGCAGTACTTC.

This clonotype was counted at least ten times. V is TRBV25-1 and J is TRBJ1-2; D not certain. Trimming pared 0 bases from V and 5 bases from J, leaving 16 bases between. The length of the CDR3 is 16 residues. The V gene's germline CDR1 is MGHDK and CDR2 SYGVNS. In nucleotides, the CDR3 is TGTGCCAGCAGTGAATATATAGGGAAGGACGGATATGGCTACACCTTC. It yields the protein CASSEYIGKDGYGYTF.

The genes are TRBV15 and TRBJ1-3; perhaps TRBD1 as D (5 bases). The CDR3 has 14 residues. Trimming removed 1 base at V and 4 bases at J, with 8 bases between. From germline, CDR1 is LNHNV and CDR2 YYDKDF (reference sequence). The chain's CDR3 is CATSRARVGNTIYF. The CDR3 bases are TGTGCCACCAGCAGAGCCAGGGTCGGAAACACCATATATTTT.

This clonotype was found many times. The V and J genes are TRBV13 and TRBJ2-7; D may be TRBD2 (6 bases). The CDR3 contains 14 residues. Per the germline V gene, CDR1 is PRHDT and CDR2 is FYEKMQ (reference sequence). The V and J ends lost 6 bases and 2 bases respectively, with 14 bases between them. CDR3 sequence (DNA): TGTGCCAGCAGTTTCTGGGACTCCGCCTACGAGCAGTACTTC. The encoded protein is CASSFWDSAYEQYF. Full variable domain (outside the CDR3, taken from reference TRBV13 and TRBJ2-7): AAGVIQSPRHLIKEKRETATLKCYPIPRHDTVYWYQQGPGQDPQFLISFYEKMQSDKGSIPDRFSAQQFSDYHSELNMSSLELGDSALYFCASSFWDSAYEQYFGPGTRLTVT.

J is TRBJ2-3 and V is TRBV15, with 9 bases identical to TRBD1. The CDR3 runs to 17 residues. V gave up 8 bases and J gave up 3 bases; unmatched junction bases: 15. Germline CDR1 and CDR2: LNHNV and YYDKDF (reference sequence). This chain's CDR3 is CATASVGQGLRTDTQYF. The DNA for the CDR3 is TGTGCCACCGCATCGGTGGGACAGGGTCTTCGTACAGATACGCAGTATTTT.

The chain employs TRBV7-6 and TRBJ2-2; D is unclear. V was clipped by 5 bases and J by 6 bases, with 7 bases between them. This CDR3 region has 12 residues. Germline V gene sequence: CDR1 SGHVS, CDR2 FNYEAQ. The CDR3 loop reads CASSLTSGELFF. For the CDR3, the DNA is TGTGCCAGCAGCCTCACGTCCGGGGAGCTGTTTTTT. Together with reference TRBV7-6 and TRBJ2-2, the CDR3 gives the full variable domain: GAGVSQSPRYKVTKRGQDVALRCDPISGHVSLYWYRQALGQGPEFLTYFNYEAQQDKSGLPNDRFSAERPEGSISTLTIQRTEQRDSAMYRCASSLTSGELFFGEGSRLTVL.

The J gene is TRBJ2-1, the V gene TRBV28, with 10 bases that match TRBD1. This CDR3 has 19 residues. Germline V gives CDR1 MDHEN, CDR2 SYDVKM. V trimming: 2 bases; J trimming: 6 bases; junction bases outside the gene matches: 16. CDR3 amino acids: CASSLPRTTTGGPGNEQFF. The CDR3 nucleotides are TGTGCCAGCAGTTTACCTCGGACTACGACAGGGGGCCCCGGCAATGAGCAGTTCTTC.

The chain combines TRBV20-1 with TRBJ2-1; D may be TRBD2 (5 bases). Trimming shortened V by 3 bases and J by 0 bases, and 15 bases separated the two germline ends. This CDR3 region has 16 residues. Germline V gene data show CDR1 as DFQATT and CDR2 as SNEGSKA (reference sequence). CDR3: CSASLRTLSSYNEQFF. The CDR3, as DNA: TGCAGTGCTAGTTTGCGGACTCTGAGCTCCTACAATGAGCAGTTCTTC.

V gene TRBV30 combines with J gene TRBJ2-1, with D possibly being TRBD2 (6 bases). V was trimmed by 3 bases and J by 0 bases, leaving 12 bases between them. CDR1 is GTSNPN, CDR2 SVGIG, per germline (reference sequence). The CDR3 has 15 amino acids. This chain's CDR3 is CAWSPDYPSYNEQFF. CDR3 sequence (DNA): TGTGCCTGGAGCCCGGACTACCCCTCCTACAATGAGCAGTTCTTC.

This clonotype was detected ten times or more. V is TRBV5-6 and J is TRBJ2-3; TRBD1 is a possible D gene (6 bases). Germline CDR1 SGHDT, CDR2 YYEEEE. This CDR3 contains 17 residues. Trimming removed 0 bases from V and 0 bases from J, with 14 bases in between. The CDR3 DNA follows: TGTGCCAGCAGCTTGGCCACCGGGACACCGAGCACAGATACGCAGTATTTT. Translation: CASSLATGTPSTDTQYF.

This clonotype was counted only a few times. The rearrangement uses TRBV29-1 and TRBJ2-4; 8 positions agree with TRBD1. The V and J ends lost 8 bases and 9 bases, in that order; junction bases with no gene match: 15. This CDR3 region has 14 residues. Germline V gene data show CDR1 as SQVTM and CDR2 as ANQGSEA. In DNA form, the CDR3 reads TGCAGCTCCCTGGGGGTGACAGGGGATACCATTCAGTACTTC. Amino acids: CSSLGVTGDTIQYF.

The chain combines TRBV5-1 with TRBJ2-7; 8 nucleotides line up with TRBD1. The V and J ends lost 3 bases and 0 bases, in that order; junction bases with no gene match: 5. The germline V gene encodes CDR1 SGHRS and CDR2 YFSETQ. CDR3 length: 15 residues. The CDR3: CASSSAGTGSYEQYF. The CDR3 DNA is TGCGCCAGCAGCTCCGCCGGGACAGGCTCCTACGAGCAGTACTTC.

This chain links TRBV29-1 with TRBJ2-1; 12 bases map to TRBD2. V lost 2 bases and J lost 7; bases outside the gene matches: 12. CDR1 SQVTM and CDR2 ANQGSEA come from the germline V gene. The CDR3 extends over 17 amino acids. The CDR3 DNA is TGCAGCGTTGAATGTGCCGGGACTAGCGGGCCTATGAATGAGCAGTTCTTC. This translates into CSVECAGTSGPMNEQFF.

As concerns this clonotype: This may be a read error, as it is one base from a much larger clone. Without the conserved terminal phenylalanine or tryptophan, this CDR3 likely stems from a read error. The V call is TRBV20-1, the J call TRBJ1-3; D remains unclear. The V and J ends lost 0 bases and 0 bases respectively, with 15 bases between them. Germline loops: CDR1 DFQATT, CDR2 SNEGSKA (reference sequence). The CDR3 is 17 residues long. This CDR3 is CSARDPNLRDSGNTIYC. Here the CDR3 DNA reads TGCAGTGCTAGAGATCCGAACCTTCGTGACTCTGGAAACACCATATATTGT.